This is a list of T cell receptor beta chains from one sample in a study of identical twins. A single record per CDR3 protein comes from TCRdb applying MiXCR to the 5' RACE reads. This sample has roughly 690,000 distinct CDR3 sequences, with about 20% found just once. This sample was shared with a second study, whose subject was T cells expressing NK-cell markers.

The source material was PBMCs. These receptors were obtained from a woman under 30 in good health. Both conserved end residues are part of each CDR3. The D gene is left open where the match is weak. Expanded clones get a size class; other rows say once, few or many, or leave the size out.

d_gene: -; j_gene: TRBJ2-3; abundance: -; v_gene: TRBV12-3/TRBV12-4; CDR3nt: TGTGCCAGCAGTCGAACAGCGACAGATACGCAGTATTTT; CDR3aa: CASSRTATDTQYF
d_gene: TRBD2; j_gene: TRBJ2-1; abundance: -; v_gene: TRBV12-3/TRBV12-4; CDR3nt: TGTGCCAGCAGTTTTGGGGCTAGCGGTAAAAATGAGCAGTTCTTC; CDR3aa: CASSFGASGKNEQFF
d_gene: TRBD1; j_gene: TRBJ2-5; abundance: few; v_gene: TRBV20-1; CDR3nt: TGCAGTGCTAGGGATTACTTCGGGACAGGGGGAGAGACCCAGTACTTC; CDR3aa: CSARDYFGTGGETQYF
d_gene: -; j_gene: TRBJ2-7; abundance: few; v_gene: TRBV6-1; CDR3nt: TGTGCCAGCACCCCATGGGCGGCAGCAGGGTCCGCGTACTCCTACGAGCAGTACTTC; CDR3aa: CASTPWAAAGSAYSYEQYF
d_gene: -; j_gene: TRBJ1-5; abundance: few; v_gene: TRBV12-3/TRBV12-4; CDR3nt: TGTGCCAGCAGTTTAAGTGGACTCAATCAGCCCCAGCATTTT; CDR3aa: CASSLSGLNQPQHF
d_gene: TRBD2; j_gene: TRBJ2-3; abundance: -; v_gene: TRBV7-2; CDR3nt: TGTGCCAGCAGCTCCCTGGGACTAGCGGGGGGACCAGATACGCAGTATTTT; CDR3aa: CASSSLGLAGGPDTQYF
d_gene: -; j_gene: TRBJ2-1; abundance: -; v_gene: TRBV6-5; CDR3nt: TGTGCCAGCAGTTACTTCGGGGTATCTTGGGGGGATGAGCAGTTCTTC; CDR3aa: CASSYFGVSWGDEQFF
d_gene: TRBD2; j_gene: TRBJ2-3; abundance: many; v_gene: TRBV20-1; CDR3nt: TGCAGTGCTAGAAGGGCGGGAGAGCGAGATACGCAGTATTTT; CDR3aa: CSARRAGERDTQYF
d_gene: -; j_gene: TRBJ1-6; abundance: few; v_gene: TRBV12-3/TRBV12-4; CDR3nt: TGTGCCAGCAGTCTTCGGACAGCCGATAATTCACCCCTCCACTTT; CDR3aa: CASSLRTADNSPLHF
d_gene: TRBD2; j_gene: TRBJ2-1; abundance: -; v_gene: TRBV20-1; CDR3nt: TGCAGTGCTAGGTGGGTCCTAGCGGGCCACAATGAGCAGTTCTTC; CDR3aa: CSARWVLAGHNEQFF
d_gene: TRBD2; j_gene: TRBJ2-3; abundance: -; v_gene: TRBV4-2; CDR3nt: TGTGCCAGCAGCCAAGATGGGGGGCTAGCGGGAGATACGCAGTATTTT; CDR3aa: CASSQDGGLAGDTQYF
d_gene: TRBD2; j_gene: TRBJ2-2; abundance: -; v_gene: TRBV11-2; CDR3nt: TGTGCCAGCAGATCCGGACTAGCGGGGGTCAACACCGGGGAGCTGTTTTTT; CDR3aa: CASRSGLAGVNTGELFF
d_gene: -; j_gene: TRBJ2-3; abundance: many; v_gene: TRBV12-3/TRBV12-4; CDR3nt: TGTGCCAGCAGTTTAGGCCGAAATACGCAGTATTTT; CDR3aa: CASSLGRNTQYF
d_gene: -; j_gene: TRBJ2-7; abundance: few; v_gene: TRBV20-1; CDR3nt: TGCAGTGCTAGCCGGGACGGGACCTACGAGCAGTACTTC; CDR3aa: CSASRDGTYEQYF
d_gene: -; j_gene: TRBJ1-1; abundance: many; v_gene: TRBV7-3; CDR3nt: TGTGCCAGCAGCTTATACGGCGGCCAGAACACTGAAGCTTTCTTT; CDR3aa: CASSLYGGQNTEAFF
d_gene: -; j_gene: TRBJ2-3; abundance: -; v_gene: TRBV20-1; CDR3nt: TGCAGTGCTTCGACCTTGACCAACCTGGTGACAGATACGCAGTATTTT; CDR3aa: CSASTLTNLVTDTQYF
d_gene: -; j_gene: TRBJ2-1; abundance: -; v_gene: TRBV11-2; CDR3nt: TGTGCCAGCAGCTTTTGGGACATATCCTACAATGAGCAGTTCTTC; CDR3aa: CASSFWDISYNEQFF
d_gene: -; j_gene: TRBJ1-2; abundance: -; v_gene: TRBV29-1; CDR3nt: TGCAGCCACGCTGGGGACTATGGCTACACCTTC; CDR3aa: CSHAGDYGYTF
d_gene: TRBD1; j_gene: TRBJ2-7; abundance: few; v_gene: TRBV5-6; CDR3nt: TGTGCCAGCAGCGTATTGGGACAGGGTGGATACGAGCAGTACTTC; CDR3aa: CASSVLGQGGYEQYF
d_gene: -; j_gene: TRBJ2-7; abundance: many; v_gene: TRBV20-1; CDR3nt: TGCAGTGCTTCGGACTATCCGTCCTACGAGCAGTACTTC; CDR3aa: CSASDYPSYEQYF
d_gene: TRBD2; j_gene: TRBJ2-1; abundance: few; v_gene: TRBV20-1; CDR3nt: TGCAGTGCTAGACCGACTAGCGGATCCTACAATGAGCAGTTCTTC; CDR3aa: CSARPTSGSYNEQFF
d_gene: -; j_gene: TRBJ2-2; abundance: -; v_gene: TRBV20-1; CDR3nt: TGCAGTGCGACCGGGACCTCTTCCACCGGGGAGCTGTTTTTT; CDR3aa: CSATGTSSTGELFF
d_gene: -; j_gene: TRBJ1-6; abundance: few; v_gene: TRBV20-1; CDR3nt: TGCAGTGCTAGCGTTCAACAAGGGACACCCCTCCACTTT; CDR3aa: CSASVQQGTPLHF
d_gene: TRBD2; j_gene: TRBJ2-5; abundance: -; v_gene: TRBV5-6; CDR3nt: TGTGCCAGCAGCTCTCGGGGGGTTGAGACCCAGTACTTC; CDR3aa: CASSSRGVETQYF
d_gene: TRBD2; j_gene: TRBJ2-5; abundance: few; v_gene: TRBV6-5; CDR3nt: TGTGCCAGCAGTTACGAAGCGGGGGCGGGGGAGACCCAGTACTTC; CDR3aa: CASSYEAGAGETQYF